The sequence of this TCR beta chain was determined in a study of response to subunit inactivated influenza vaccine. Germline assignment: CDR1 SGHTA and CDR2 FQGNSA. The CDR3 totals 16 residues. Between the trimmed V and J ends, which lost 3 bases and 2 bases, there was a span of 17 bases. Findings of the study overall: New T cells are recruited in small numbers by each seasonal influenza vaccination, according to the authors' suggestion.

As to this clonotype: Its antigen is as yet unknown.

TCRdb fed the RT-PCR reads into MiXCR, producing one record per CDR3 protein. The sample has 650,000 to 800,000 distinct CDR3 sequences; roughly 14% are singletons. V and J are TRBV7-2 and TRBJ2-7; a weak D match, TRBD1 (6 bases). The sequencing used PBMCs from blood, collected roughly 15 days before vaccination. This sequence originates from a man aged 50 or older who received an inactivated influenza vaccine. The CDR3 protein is CASSFASGTRTYEQYF. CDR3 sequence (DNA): TGTGCCAGCAGCTTCGCATCCGGGACACGCACCTACGAGCAGTACTTC.